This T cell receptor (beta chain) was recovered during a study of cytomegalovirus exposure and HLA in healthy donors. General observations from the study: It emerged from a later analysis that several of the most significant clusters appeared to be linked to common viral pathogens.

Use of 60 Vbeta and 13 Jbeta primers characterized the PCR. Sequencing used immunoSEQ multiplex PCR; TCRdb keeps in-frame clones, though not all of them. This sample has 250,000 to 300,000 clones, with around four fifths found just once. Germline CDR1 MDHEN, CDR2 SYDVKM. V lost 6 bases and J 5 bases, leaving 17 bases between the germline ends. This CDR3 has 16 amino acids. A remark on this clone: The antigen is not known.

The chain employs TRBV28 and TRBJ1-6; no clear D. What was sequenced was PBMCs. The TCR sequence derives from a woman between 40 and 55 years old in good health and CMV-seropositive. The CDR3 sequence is CASSRAGLWNNSPLHF. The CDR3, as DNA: TGTGCCAGCAGCCGAGCGGGGTTGTGGAATAATTCACCCCTCCACTTT. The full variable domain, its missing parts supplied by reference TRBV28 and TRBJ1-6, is DVKVTQSSRYLVKRTGEKVFLECVQDMDHENMFWYRQDPGLGLRLIYFSYDVKMKEKGDIPEGYSVSREKKERFSLILESASTNQTSMYLCASSRAGLWNNSPLHFGNGTRLTVT.